These T cell receptor beta chains were read from a single sample in a study of blood T cell repertoires in COVID-19. Data came from immunoSEQ multiplex PCR; TCRdb stores just in-frame clones and leaves some out. The table shows 25,000 to 30,000 clones, with about 84% occurring only once. Specimen: peripheral blood. Receptors were obtained from a man aged 50-60 years with active or convalescent COVID-19. Each CDR3 is given with its conserved first and last residue. The D gene is left open where the match is weak. Rows may omit the clone size; those that give it use once, few, many or a size class.

J: TRBJ2-7
D: TRBD2
size: few
V: TRBV6-1
CDR3: CASSELGLATYEQYF
DNA: TGTGCCAGCAGTGAGTTGGGACTAGCTACCTACGAGCAGTACTTC

J: TRBJ1-3
D: .
size: few
V: TRBV4-1
CDR3: CASSQGQGPVGNTIYF
DNA: TGCGCCAGCAGCCAAGGTCAGGGGCCTGTTGGAAACACCATATATTTT

J: TRBJ2-7
D: TRBD2
size: .
V: TRBV7-9
CDR3: CASSVPSGTNYEQYF
DNA: TGTGCCAGCAGCGTCCCTAGCGGGACCAACTACGAGCAGTACTTC

J: TRBJ2-1
D: .
size: .
V: TRBV5-6
CDR3: CASSLLASSFNEQFF
DNA: TGTGCCAGCAGTTTACTAGCCAGTTCTTTCAATGAGCAGTTCTTC

J: TRBJ1-5
D: .
size: .
V: TRBV27
CDR3: CASSIGEPNQPQHF
DNA: TGTGCCAGCTCCATAGGGGAACCAAATCAGCCCCAGCATTTT

J: TRBJ2-7
D: TRBD1
size: .
V: TRBV5-4
CDR3: CASSMTGGPYEQYF
DNA: TGTGCCAGCAGCATGACAGGGGGGCCCTACGAGCAGTACTTC

J: TRBJ2-7
D: .
size: .
V: TRBV9
CDR3: CASSVVGGYGEQYF
DNA: TGTGCCAGCAGCGTAGTAGGCGGGTACGGCGAGCAGTACTTC

J: TRBJ2-5
D: TRBD1
size: .
V: TRBV2
CDR3: CATLRGSGQETQYF
DNA: TGTGCCACCCTCAGGGGGAGCGGCCAAGAGACCCAGTACTTC

J: TRBJ2-4
D: .
size: .
V: TRBV23-1
CDR3: CASSHRGLAVAKNIQYF
DNA: TGCGCCAGCAGTCATCGGGGGCTAGCGGTGGCCAAAAACATTCAGTACTTC

J: TRBJ2-7
D: TRBD2
size: .
V: TRBV7-9
CDR3: CASSLGLAGSTTYEQYF
DNA: TGTGCCAGCAGCTTGGGACTAGCGGGCAGCACCACCTACGAGCAGTACTTC

J: TRBJ2-2
D: TRBD2
size: .
V: TRBV11-3
CDR3: CASNPGTSGKVPVGELFF
DNA: TGTGCCAGCAACCCCGGGACTAGCGGGAAGGTGCCCGTCGGGGAGCTGTTTTTT

J: TRBJ2-3
D: TRBD2
size: .
V: TRBV10-3
CDR3: CAISESFGEGPDTQYF
DNA: TGTGCCATCAGTGAGTCATTCGGGGAGGGCCCAGATACGCAGTATTTT

J: TRBJ1-2
D: TRBD1
size: .
V: TRBV11-2
CDR3: CASSSRDSYGYTF
DNA: TGTGCCAGCAGCTCACGGGACAGCTATGGCTACACCTTC

J: TRBJ1-4
D: TRBD1
size: .
V: TRBV28
CDR3: CASSTDRGFGKLFF
DNA: TGTGCCAGCAGCACGGACAGGGGGTTTGGAAAACTGTTTTTT

J: TRBJ1-2
D: .
size: few
V: TRBV4-1
CDR3: CASSQAHRELAGGYTF
DNA: TGCGCCAGCAGCCAAGCACACAGGGAATTGGCTGGTGGCTACACCTTC

J: TRBJ2-7
D: TRBD2
size: .
V: TRBV2
CDR3: CASMWRENYEQYF
DNA: TGTGCCAGCATGTGGCGGGAGAACTACGAGCAGTACTTC

J: TRBJ2-3
D: .
size: .
V: TRBV28
CDR3: CASNSRTDTQYF
DNA: TGTGCCAGCAACAGTCGCACAGATACGCAGTATTTT

J: TRBJ2-4
D: .
size: .
V: TRBV28
CDR3: CASSLLQDNIQYF
DNA: TGTGCCAGCAGTTTATTGCAGGATAACATTCAGTACTTC

J: TRBJ1-5
D: .
size: .
V: TRBV4-1
CDR3: CASSQVNLGWLEGPQHF
DNA: TGCGCCAGCAGCCAAGTGAATTTGGGGTGGCTAGAGGGGCCCCAGCATTTT

J: TRBJ1-5
D: .
size: .
V: TRBV3-1/TRBV3-2
CDR3: CASSQDLRVQPQHF
DNA: TGTGCCAGCAGCCAAGATCTCAGGGTTCAGCCCCAGCATTTT

J: TRBJ2-2
D: TRBD1
size: .
V: TRBV7-9
CDR3: CASSTRQGTGELFF
DNA: TGTGCCAGCAGCACAAGACAGGGAACCGGGGAGCTGTTTTTT

J: TRBJ2-7
D: .
size: .
V: TRBV11-3
CDR3: CASSLEAIYEQYF
DNA: TGTGCCAGCAGCTTAGAAGCTATCTACGAGCAGTACTTC

J: TRBJ1-6
D: .
size: .
V: TRBV11-2
CDR3: CASDLSGQNSPLHF
DNA: TGTGCCAGCGACCTGTCAGGGCAGAATTCACCCCTCCACTTT

J: TRBJ2-7
D: TRBD1
size: .
V: TRBV28
CDR3: CASRGTGLDEQYF
DNA: TGTGCCAGCAGGGGGACAGGGCTCGACGAGCAGTACTTC

J: TRBJ1-4
D: .
size: .
V: TRBV30
CDR3: CAWKGDGEKLFF
DNA: TGTGCCTGGAAAGGAGATGGGGAAAAACTGTTTTTT

J: TRBJ1-4
D: .
size: .
V: TRBV19
CDR3: CASSVGQNEKLFF
DNA: TGTGCCAGTAGTGTAGGACAGAATGAAAAACTGTTTTTT

J: TRBJ2-4
D: .
size: .
V: TRBV29-1
CDR3: CSVALRLAKNIQYF
DNA: TGCAGCGTTGCGCTGAGATTAGCCAAAAACATTCAGTACTTC

J: TRBJ2-7
D: .
size: .
V: TRBV5-1
CDR3: CASQDLQGLDEQYF
DNA: TGCGCCAGCCAGGACCTACAGGGTCTCGACGAGCAGTACTTC

J: TRBJ1-5
D: .
size: .
V: TRBV30
CDR3: CAWSVRYNNQPQHF
DNA: TGTGCCTGGAGTGTACGTTACAACAATCAGCCCCAGCATTTT

J: TRBJ2-7
D: .
size: .
V: TRBV18
CDR3: CASSKPGGYEQYF
DNA: TGTGCCAGCTCAAAACCAGGGGGGTACGAGCAGTACTTC

J: TRBJ1-2
D: .
size: .
V: TRBV15
CDR3: CATSRLTPGGRFYGYTF
DNA: TGTGCCACCAGCAGACTTACTCCCGGGGGGCGCTTCTATGGCTACACCTTC

J: TRBJ1-1
D: .
size: .
V: TRBV7-6
CDR3: CASSARDTIPNTEAFF
DNA: TGTGCCAGCAGCGCCCGGGACACTATACCGAACACTGAAGCTTTCTTT

J: TRBJ2-3
D: .
size: .
V: TRBV5-1
CDR3: CASAPLSSADTQYF
DNA: TGCGCCAGCGCTCCCCTTAGTTCGGCAGATACGCAGTATTTT

J: TRBJ1-6
D: TRBD1
size: .
V: TRBV27
CDR3: CASSLSGTGNNSPLHF
DNA: TGTGCCAGCAGTTTATCCGGGACAGGGAATAATTCACCCCTCCACTTT